The sequence of this T cell receptor beta chain was determined in a study of cytomegalovirus exposure and HLA in healthy donors (dated 2017 in TCRdb). Regarding the study in general: An earlier analysis of roughly 500 of the donors reported about 300 Gb of sequence data and around 120 million unique TCR beta sequences obtained from some 170 million T cells. Besides the first cohort of approximately 670 subjects, a separate validation cohort made up of 120 different subjects was used. Typing coverage varied by locus: roughly 620-630 donors for A, B, C, DRB1 and DQB1; approximately 560 for DQA1; more than 600 for DPA1; roughly 470 for DPB1. The study was designed to test whether signatures of past pathogen exposure could be identified by cataloging public T cell receptors. Donor age, sex, ethnicity and CMV serostatus were compiled together with the repertoire data. The study used immunosequencing to profile the T cell repertoires of under 700 subjects and linked those repertoires to cytomegalovirus serostatus. On average, roughly 200,000 unique TCR beta nucleotide sequences were sequenced per donor among some 420 genotyped donors of the cohort, with roughly 20% of those sequences being non-productive. Every repertoire in the discovery cohort had been generated on one and the same sequencing platform. In the later analysis, no new phenotypic data were used to find candidate immune exposures; instead, reliance was placed on TCR beta sequences and their occurrence across donors. An early release covering around 630 HLA-typed donors comprised about 300 gigabases of sequencing data and roughly 85 million unique TCR sequences. Both class I and class II loci were covered by HLA typing, at four-digit resolution. A later analysis re-analyzed previously published TCR beta repertoires from roughly 690 donors and added high-resolution HLA genotyping to study TCR occurrence patterns. A later genetic analysis used genome-wide SNP genotypes for about 60% of the 666 donors, treating that subset as a discovery cohort. Five DR-DQ haplotypes were handled as single units for association and clustering, since linkage in the cohort was strong. To predict cytomegalovirus infection status, the study combined high-throughput TCR immunosequencing, statistical association of individual TCRs with disease status, and machine learning. To decide whether each TCR beta V gene segment behaved as functional or pseudogenic, an earlier analysis of fewer than 750 of the donors relied on high-throughput TCR beta sequencing. Of the roughly 400 genotyped donors, around 81% fell in the genetic ancestry cluster associated with self-reported Caucasian donors.

The library came from the immunoSEQ multiplex PCR assay. For the multiplex PCR, a mixture combining 60 forward primers for TCR Vbeta segments and 13 reverse primers for TCR Jbeta segments was used. The CDR3 region of rearranged TCR beta genes was amplified from genomic DNA by a multiplex PCR assay. The Illumina HiSeq System was used to sequence the amplified TCR beta libraries as 87-base-pair reads. In the source study's methods: A later analysis tallied roughly 78 million unique TCR beta chains across the 640 or so repertoires, and some 10 million of those chains were shared by two or more donors. Raw reads were error-corrected and collapsed into unique sequences with a nearest-neighbor algorithm that merged closely related sequences to remove PCR and sequencing errors. V, D and J gene segments were assigned by aligning CDR3 sequences to IMGT reference sequences. For a sequence to be retained, a match of at least six nucleotides was required to both a V gene segment and a J gene segment. A rearrangement counted as productive if the CDR3 had no stop codons and remained in frame with V and J, and every other rearrangement counted as non-productive. Following IMGT convention, CDR3 was defined as the stretch from the second conserved V-encoded cysteine up to the conserved J-encoded phenylalanine. In an earlier analysis of 587 of the donors, sequences lacking an unambiguous match to a single V gene segment were excluded. An earlier analysis of under 750 of the donors called V segments functional above 56.7% productive rearrangements and segregating when the between-donor standard deviation exceeded 5%. To diagnose cytomegalovirus status from the catalog of TCR beta chain sequences, a statistical classification framework was built. In a later analysis, TCR nucleotide sequences were compared against IMGT/GENE-DB human TR gene sequences so that V and J genes could be assigned. A later analysis assigned CDR3 sequences and most-parsimonious VDJ recombination scenarios with the TCRdist pipeline. In a later analysis, every TCR beta chain was defined by the combination of its CDR3 amino acid sequence and its V-gene family, and reads without a unique V-gene family were dropped. In a later analysis, 450 to 600 highly shared, low-generation-probability nucleotide sequences were removed to address suspected cross-contamination and a sequencing artifact. For each public chain, a later analysis derived a clonal expansion index from normalized ranks of inferred template counts within each repertoire. In a later analysis, generation probabilities were computed using a VDJ recombination model fitted to out-of-frame rearrangements, and the results were checked against IGoR. In a later analysis, TCR-TCR, TCR-HLA and TCR-CMV co-occurrence was scored with hypergeometric tests, and a repertoire-size bias correction was applied to TCR pairs. A later analysis estimated false discovery rates by permuting HLA or CMV assignments 20 times. In a later analysis, co-occurring TCRs were grouped using DBSCAN, and TCRdist sequence similarity was added for clustering within HLA-allele-positive subsets. For co-occurrence clustering, repertoires with fewer than 30,000 or more than 120,000 public chains were excluded, along with four to six repertoires with anomalous nucleotide sharing. Drawn from immuneACCESS, this table holds only the in-frame rearrangements with V and J called that TCRdb kept. Clones are partly lost; checked studies trace under half to an unresolved V gene and leave the rest unexplained. D and trimming come from the DNA, and the V and J calls and clone size come from that table. A total of under 100,000 clones appear in this sample, around 70% of them only once. Over 12% of the sample goes to the ten largest clones.

The cohort consisted of 600 or so healthy bone marrow donors. Cohort members were all nominally healthy when sampled, although unrecorded immune exposures were likely present. The donor was CMV seropositive and was included in the group of 290 or so seropositive cohort members. A peripheral blood sample was provided by each donor, and peripheral blood mononuclear cells were used for TCR beta sequencing. The Qiagen DNeasy Blood Extraction Kit was used to extract genomic DNA from the blood cell samples. Including cysteine and phenylalanine, the CDR3 has 13 amino acids. Just the 39-base CDR3 DNA is kept, in frame starting at base 1. V is shortened by 6 bases, J by 2 bases, and the region joining them spans 11 bases. CDR1 and CDR2 are drawn from the germline V gene: MNHNS, SASEGT. What the authors observed across the whole study: Only TCR beta chains were sequenced in this cohort, and the absence of alpha or paired-chain data limited detectable features. In vitro tests confirmed that three of the cytomegalovirus-associated TCR beta chains recognize cytomegalovirus antigens. It was suggested by the authors that the approach could potentially be generalized to other disease states and immunological phenotypes. Strong co-occurrence of HLA alleles, especially DR and DQ, made assigning TCR associations to individual alleles difficult. A further reported finding was that TCR beta sequences accurately predicted the HLA-A and HLA-B alleles for most subjects in the first cohort. Because counts were too low, 15 to 20 rarely observed V segments, including chromosome 9 orphons, were excluded from the earlier analysis of fewer than 650 of the donors. Roughly uniform sequencing depth across donors was assumed in presence/absence analyses, although this assumption may not hold. For the cohort, immune exposure information was limited to CMV serostatus. Broadly in line with IMGT annotations, most TCR beta V segments showed up in productive rearrangements about 87% or about 30% of the time in an earlier analysis of roughly 590 of the donors. Most TCR sequences were seen in very few donors, while some public TCRs were found in many individuals. A later analysis found that HLA-associated TCR beta chains were more clonally expanded and had lower generation probabilities than equally common non-associated chains. The study listed approximately 150 TCR beta chains as associated with cytomegalovirus. In a later analysis, most CMV-associated TCR beta chains were found to appear HLA-restricted, with HLA associations seemingly driven largely by CMV exposure. In both the original and validation cohorts, the classifier was reported to diagnose cytomegalovirus status with high specificity and sensitivity. A later analysis found that TCR association rates varied across HLA loci, with DRB1 alleles showing the most associated TCRs and HLA-C alleles the fewest. The 87-base-pair reads could not distinguish some IMGT-functional V segments, including TRBV6-2 and TRBV6-3, so those segments were excluded. At a false discovery rate of 0.05, a later analysis linked under 20,000 TCR beta sequences to specific HLA alleles. Because HLA typing was missing for some donors at each locus, association tests included only the typed subset. The sequencing pipeline was judged likely to have produced a cluster of highly shared sequence variants as a technical artifact. Several of the top co-occurrence clusters appeared to be linked to parvovirus B19, influenza, CMV and Epstein-Barr virus, according to a later analysis. In a later genetic analysis, a missense DCLRE1C variant was associated with V-gene and J-gene trimming of TCR beta chains, and the association was replicated in an independent cohort. Linkage disequilibrium might explain the correlated functional status among segregating V segments, but an unknown experimental factor could not be excluded. According to a later genetic analysis, donors in an Asian-associated ancestry cluster had fewer N-insertions in productive TCRs than the approximately 700-donor mean.

On this clone itself: The specificity of this receptor is unknown. No quality values exist for individual bases; no much larger clone is one base distant.

The chain uses TRBV6-1 and TRBJ2-7, with TRBD1 as a weak D call on 5 bases. Sequenced: PBMCs. The clonotype originates from a woman between 45 and 60 years old in good health and CMV-seropositive. The DNA is TGTGCCAGCAGCGAGGACATAACCTACGAGCAGTACTTC. This translates into CASSEDITYEQYF.